Each of the 15 T cell receptor beta chains below was sequenced from the same sample in a study of blood T cell repertoires in COVID-19. TCRdb's copy holds only in-frame clones and misses some; the assay was immunoSEQ multiplex PCR. This sample carries approximately 170,000 clones, 84% of them seen once, and the ten largest clones take around 15%. The specimen was peripheral blood. Receptors originate from a woman aged 70-85 years with COVID-19, enrolled during active disease.

Only one count was recorded for this clone. The V call is TRBV2, the J call TRBJ1-5, with unresolved D. V was pared by 1 base and J by 9 bases, with 13 bases between. Germline CDR1 SNHLY, CDR2 FYNNEI. This CDR3 has 14 amino acids. In DNA, the CDR3 is TGTGCCAGCAGTGAAGTCTTTCGGGGTCGGCCCCAGCATTTT. Amino acid sequence: CASSEVFRGRPQHF. Together with reference TRBV2 and TRBJ1-5, the CDR3 gives the full variable domain: EPEVTQTPSHQVTQMGQEVILRCVPISNHLYFYWYRQILGQKVEFLVSFYNNEISEKSEIFDDQFSVERPDGSNFTLKIRSTKLEDSAMYFCASSEVFRGRPQHFGDGTRLSIL.

The chain recombines TRBV5-5 with TRBJ1-1; D not certain. This CDR3 has 13 amino acids. From germline, CDR1 is SGHKS and CDR2 YYEKEE (reference sequence). V was trimmed by 0 bases and J by 8 bases, leaving 11 bases between them. In nucleotides, the CDR3 is TGTGCCAGCAGCTTGGGACGCCAGACAGAAGCTTTCTTT. Its translation: CASSLGRQTEAFF.

The gene calls are TRBV12-2 and TRBJ2-7; the D segment call TRBD2 is taken from the table without a DNA check. TRBV12-2 corresponds to a pseudogene. This CDR3 spans 15 amino acids. CDR3 amino acids: CASRPPGGPAYEQYV. The CDR3 DNA is TGTGCAAGTCGCCCCCCCGGCGGGCCAGCCTACGAGCAGTACGTC.

V usage is TRBV10-3 and J usage is TRBJ1-3; D perhaps matches TRBD1 (6 bases). The ends were cut back, 3 bases at V and 1 base at J, with 13 bases in the middle. The CDR3 is 16 residues long. CDR1 is ENHRY and CDR2 is SYGVKD in the germline V gene. CDR3 amino acids: CAISEGFRGSGNTIYF. The CDR3 DNA reads as TGTGCCATCAGTGAAGGTTTCAGGGGATCTGGAAACACCATATATTTT.

V gene TRBV11-2 combines with J gene TRBJ1-1; D not certain. There are 17 residues in the CDR3. The ends were cut back, 1 base at V and 0 bases at J, with 15 bases in the middle. The germline gives CDR1 SGHAT, CDR2 FQNNGV. DNA for the CDR3: TGTGCCAGCAGCTTAGGGCCGGGTACACCACTGAACACTGAAGCTTTCTTT. This gives the protein CASSLGPGTPLNTEAFF.

The chain recombines TRBV6-5 with TRBJ1-2; 9 bases match TRBD1. The CDR3 is 13 residues long. J lost 4 bases, V lost 6 bases, and 3 bases had no gene match. Germline V gives CDR1 MNHEY, CDR2 SVGAGI. CDR3 loop: CASRGGQGYGYTF. CDR3 nucleotides: TGTGCCAGCAGAGGGGGACAGGGCTATGGCTACACCTTC.

V and J are TRBV5-4 and TRBJ2-7; D is perhaps TRBD2 (6 bases). The CDR3 sequence is 15 residues long. Germline V gene lookup returns CDR1 SGHNT and CDR2 YYREEE (reference sequence). The V and J ends lost 4 bases and 0 bases respectively, with 14 bases between them. CDR3 residues: CASSPGAGSSYEQYF. The CDR3 DNA reads as TGTGCCAGCAGCCCGGGAGCAGGGAGCTCCTACGAGCAGTACTTC. Filled out from reference TRBV5-4 and TRBJ2-7, the complete variable domain reads ETGVTQSPTHLIKTRGQQVTLRCSSQSGHNTVSWYQQALGQGPQFIFQYYREEENGRGNFPPRFSGLQFPNYSSELNVNALELDDSALYLCASSPGAGSSYEQYFGPGTRLTVT.

The chain couples TRBV7-2 to TRBJ2-5; 8 nucleotides line up with TRBD2. The CDR3 is 15 residues long. Germline CDR1 reads SGHTA; CDR2 reads FQGNSA. V trimming: 6 bases; J trimming: 5 bases; junction bases outside the gene matches: 11. For the CDR3, the DNA is TGTGCCAGCAGTCTCGTAGCGGGGAAGGCGGAGACCCAGTACTTC. It yields the protein CASSLVAGKAETQYF.

The rearrangement links TRBV6-5 to TRBJ1-1; 7 positions match TRBD1. Germline lookup yields CDR1 MNHEY and CDR2 SVGAGI. With V trimmed by 3 bases and J by 4 bases, 8 bases remained unmatched. The CDR3 is made up of 15 amino acids. The chain's CDR3 is CASSYLRGLGTEAFF. The CDR3 region has the DNA TGTGCCAGCAGTTATTTGAGGGGGCTGGGCACTGAAGCTTTCTTT.

The V call is TRBV6-5, the J call TRBJ2-5, with 9 bases matching TRBD1. Germline V gene data show CDR1 as MNHEY and CDR2 as SVGAGI. V was pared by 6 bases and J by 7 bases, with 9 bases of the junction left unmatched. This CDR3 has 14 amino acids. The CDR3 region has the DNA TGTGCCAGCAGCCGCGGGACGGGACAGGGGACCCAGTACTTC. This gives the protein CASSRGTGQGTQYF.

The chain employs TRBV6-5 and TRBJ2-2; the match to TRBD1 covers 11 bases. V shed 8 bases, J shed 9 bases, and the junction held 2 bases outside the gene matches. The germline CDR1 and CDR2 sequences are MNHEY and SVGAGI. The CDR3 is made up of 12 amino acids. Written as DNA, the CDR3 is TGTGCCAGCCGGGACAGGGGGAGGGAGCTGTTTTTT. This translates into CASRDRGRELFF.

This clone is a singleton in its sample. The CDR3 DNA reads TGCGCCAGCATCCCGGGTCGGGGGGAGAAGACCCAGTACTTC. Protein product: CASIPGRGEKTQYF. The chain combines TRBV5-1 with TRBJ2-5; the match to TRBD2 covers 7 bases. J lost 6 bases, V lost 6 bases, and 11 bases had no gene match. The germline V gene encodes CDR1 SGHRS and CDR2 YFSETQ. The length of the CDR3 is 14 residues.

The CDR3 nucleotides read TGTGCCAGCAGGTCCTCGGGGGATGAGCAGTTCTTC. It specifies CASRSSGDEQFF. This chain connects TRBV7-9 to TRBJ2-1; D might be TRBD2 (6 bases). Germline lookup yields CDR1 SEHNR and CDR2 FQNEAQ (reference sequence). The CDR3 has 12 residues. The V end lost 6 bases, the J end lost 8 bases, and 11 bases lay between the germline ends. Full variable domain (missing parts from reference TRBV7-9 and TRBJ2-1): DTGVSQNPRHKITKRGQNVTFRCDPISEHNRLYWYRQTLGQGPEFLTYFQNEAQLEKSRLLSDRFSAERPKGSFSTLEIQRTEQGDSAMYLCASRSSGDEQFFGPGTRLTVL.

The chain carries TRBV5-6 and TRBJ2-7, with TRBD1 as a possible D gene (6 bases). V lost 7 bases, J lost 4 bases, and 18 bases lay in between. Germline CDR1 SGHDT, CDR2 YYEEEE. The CDR3 loop spans 14 amino acids. The DNA for the CDR3 is TGTGCCAGCTGGTACGGACAGCCCACTTACGAGCAGTACTTC. Translation gives CASWYGQPTYEQYF.

The chain uses TRBV6-1 and TRBJ2-1; 9 positions match TRBD1. This CDR3 contains 16 residues. Germline CDR1 reads MNHNS; CDR2 reads SASEGT. V shed 3 bases and J 2 bases; nucleotides not matched to a gene: 5. The chain's CDR3 is CASSDSGTGPYNEQFF. CDR3 DNA: TGTGCCAGCAGTGATTCCGGGACAGGGCCCTACAATGAGCAGTTCTTC.